These T cell receptor beta chains were read from a single sample in a study of T cell responses to AZD1222 COVID-19 vaccine. TCRdb keeps only in-frame clones here, not all; method: immunoSEQ multiplex PCR. The sample has 130,000 or so clones, over 75% seen once; the top ten hold roughly 5.7%. The sequencing here drew on peripheral blood, taken 28 days after the second AZD1222 dose. The receptors were gathered from an adult who received the AZD1222 COVID-19 vaccine. Both conserved end residues are part of each CDR3. D genes are given only for firm matches. Expanded clones get a size class; other rows say once, few or many, or leave the size out.

clone size,J gene,V gene,D gene,CDR3 protein,CDR3 DNA
NA,TRBJ1-3,TRBV4-1,NA,CASSLRGSGNTIYF,TGCGCCAGCAGCCTCAGAGGCTCTGGAAACACCATATATTTT
NA,TRBJ1-5,TRBV28,NA,CASSFQQGGGNQPQHF,TGTGCCAGCAGTTTCCAACAGGGCGGCGGCAATCAGCCCCAGCATTTT
once,TRBJ1-1,TRBV5-4,NA,CASSLARDGNTEAFF,TGTGCCAGCAGCTTGGCCCGGGACGGGAACACTGAAGCTTTCTTT
NA,TRBJ1-1,TRBV6-6,TRBD1,CASRDTGGLNTEAFF,TGTGCCAGCAGAGATACAGGGGGGTTGAACACTGAAGCTTTCTTT
once,TRBJ1-4,TRBV4-2,NA,CASSQSVNRLGEKLFF,TGTGCCAGCAGCCAATCCGTAAATAGACTAGGCGAAAAACTGTTTTTT
NA,TRBJ2-1,TRBV2,NA,CASTKPDNEQFF,TGTGCCAGCACCAAACCAGACAATGAGCAGTTCTTC
NA,TRBJ1-4,TRBV5-1,TRBD1,CASSFGTALNEKLFF,TGCGCCAGCAGCTTCGGGACAGCTCTTAATGAAAAACTGTTTTTT
NA,TRBJ1-4,TRBV19,NA,CASSIPVSNEKLFF,TGTGCCAGTAGTATCCCGGTTTCTAATGAAAAACTGTTTTTT
NA,TRBJ1-3,TRBV30,NA,CAWTRSRGNTIYF,TGTGCCTGGACCCGGAGCCGCGGAAACACCATATATTTT
few,TRBJ1-1,TRBV19,NA,CASKWGLATEAFF,TGTGCCAGTAAATGGGGGTTAGCTACTGAAGCTTTCTTT
NA,TRBJ1-4,TRBV5-1,NA,CASSFGAGKEKLFF,TGCGCCAGCAGCTTCGGCGCAGGCAAGGAAAAACTGTTTTTT
NA,TRBJ2-5,TRBV5-1,NA,CASSLSPPGLGETQYF,TGCGCCAGCAGCTTGTCCCCTCCGGGATTAGGAGAGACCCAGTACTTC
NA,TRBJ1-4,TRBV7-9,TRBD1,CASNHDGQGAAGEKLFF,TGTGCCAGCAACCACGACGGGCAGGGGGCGGCGGGGGAAAAACTGTTTTTT
NA,TRBJ2-7,TRBV7-8,NA,CASSSDGRESYEQYF,TGTGCCAGCAGCTCAGACGGCAGGGAATCATACGAGCAGTACTTC
NA,TRBJ2-1,TRBV3-1/TRBV3-2,TRBD2,CASSQGGLVSSYNEQFF,TGTGCCAGCAGCCAAGGTGGACTAGTAAGCTCCTACAATGAGCAGTTCTTC
NA,TRBJ1-1,TRBV2,NA,CASSEDSLLNTEAFF,TGTGCCAGCAGTGAGGACAGTCTATTGAACACTGAAGCTTTCTTT
NA,TRBJ2-3,TRBV11-3,NA,CASSLVRYSVGSDTQYF,TGTGCCAGCAGCTTAGTTCGTTACTCTGTAGGGTCAGATACGCAGTATTTT
NA,TRBJ1-1,TRBV9,TRBD1,CASSLSPGQGIMNTEAFF,TGTGCCAGCAGCCTCTCTCCGGGACAGGGGATTATGAACACTGAAGCTTTCTTT
NA,TRBJ1-1,TRBV28,NA,CASRRQLNTEAFF,TGTGCCAGCAGGAGACAGCTTAACACTGAAGCTTTCTTT
NA,TRBJ2-5,TRBV5-5,NA,CASSLSETQYF,TGTGCCAGCAGCTTGAGCGAGACCCAGTACTTC
NA,TRBJ2-3,TRBV27,TRBD2,CASSRRLAGGSTDTQYF,TGTGCCAGCAGCCGAAGACTAGCGGGAGGGAGCACAGATACGCAGTATTTT
NA,TRBJ1-6,TRBV10-3,TRBD1,CAIRDRELSSPLHF,TGTGCCATAAGGGACAGGGAGCTGAGTTCACCCCTCCACTTT
NA,TRBJ2-7,TRBV27,TRBD2,CASSELGREELGQYF,TGTGCCAGCAGTGAGCTAGGCCGGGAGGAACTAGGGCAGTACTTC
NA,TRBJ1-2,TRBV28,NA,CASLPPVGYGYTF,TGTGCCAGTTTACCACCCGTAGGCTATGGCTACACCTTC